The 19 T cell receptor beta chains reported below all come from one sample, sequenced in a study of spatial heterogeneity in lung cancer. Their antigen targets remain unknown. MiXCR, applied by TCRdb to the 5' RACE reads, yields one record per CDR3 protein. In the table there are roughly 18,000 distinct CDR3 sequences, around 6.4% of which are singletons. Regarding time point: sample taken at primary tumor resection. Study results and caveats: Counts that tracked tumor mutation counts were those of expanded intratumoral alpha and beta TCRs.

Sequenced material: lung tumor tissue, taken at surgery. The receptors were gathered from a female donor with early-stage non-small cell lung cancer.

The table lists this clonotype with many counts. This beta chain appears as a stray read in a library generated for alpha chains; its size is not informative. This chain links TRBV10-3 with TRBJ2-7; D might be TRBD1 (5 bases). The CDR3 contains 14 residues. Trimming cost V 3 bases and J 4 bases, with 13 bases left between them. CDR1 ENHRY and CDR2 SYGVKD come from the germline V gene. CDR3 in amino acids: CAISEKPQGYEQYF. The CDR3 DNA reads TGTGCCATCAGTGAAAAACCTCAGGGTTACGAGCAGTACTTC.

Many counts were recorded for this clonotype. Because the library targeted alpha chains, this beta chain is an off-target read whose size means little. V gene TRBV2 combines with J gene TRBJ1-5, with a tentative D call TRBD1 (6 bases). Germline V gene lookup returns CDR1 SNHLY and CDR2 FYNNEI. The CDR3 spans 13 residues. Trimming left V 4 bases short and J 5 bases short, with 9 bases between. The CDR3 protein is CASSAAGDQPQHF. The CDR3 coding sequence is TGTGCCAGCAGTGCCGCAGGGGATCAGCCCCAGCATTTT. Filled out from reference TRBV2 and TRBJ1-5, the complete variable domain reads EPEVTQTPSHQVTQMGQEVILRCVPISNHLYFYWYRQILGQKVEFLVSFYNNEISEKSEIFDDQFSVERPDGSNFTLKIRSTKLEDSAMYFCASSAAGDQPQHFGDGTRLSIL.

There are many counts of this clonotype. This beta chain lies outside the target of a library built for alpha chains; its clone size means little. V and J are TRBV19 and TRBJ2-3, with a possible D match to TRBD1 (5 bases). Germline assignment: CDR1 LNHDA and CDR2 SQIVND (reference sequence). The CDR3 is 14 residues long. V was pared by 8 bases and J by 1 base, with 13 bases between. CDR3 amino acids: CASGESRGTDTQYF. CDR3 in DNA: TGTGCCAGTGGAGAATCCAGGGGCACAGATACGCAGTATTTT.

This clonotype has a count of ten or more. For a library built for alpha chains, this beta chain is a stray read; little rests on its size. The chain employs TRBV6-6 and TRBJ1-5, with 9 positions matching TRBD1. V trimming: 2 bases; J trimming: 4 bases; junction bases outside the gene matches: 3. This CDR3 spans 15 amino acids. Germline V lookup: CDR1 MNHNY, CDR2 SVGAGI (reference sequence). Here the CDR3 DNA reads TGTGCCAGCAGTTACGGACAGGGGTTGAATCAGCCCCAGCATTTT. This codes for CASSYGQGLNQPQHF.

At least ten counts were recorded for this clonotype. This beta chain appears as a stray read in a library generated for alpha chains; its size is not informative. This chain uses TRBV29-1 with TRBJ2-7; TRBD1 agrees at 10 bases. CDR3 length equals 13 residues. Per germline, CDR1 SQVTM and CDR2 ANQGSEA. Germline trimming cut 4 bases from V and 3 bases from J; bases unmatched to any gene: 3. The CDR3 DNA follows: TGCAGCGTTGGGGGGACAGGGGACTACGAGCAGTACTTC. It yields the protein CSVGGTGDYEQYF.

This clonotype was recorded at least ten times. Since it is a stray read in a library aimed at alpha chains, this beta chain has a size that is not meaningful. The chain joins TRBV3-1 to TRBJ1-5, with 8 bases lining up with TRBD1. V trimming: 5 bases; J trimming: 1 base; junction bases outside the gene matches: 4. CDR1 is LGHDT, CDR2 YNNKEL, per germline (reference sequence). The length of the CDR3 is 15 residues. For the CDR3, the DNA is TGTGCCAGCAGCGGGACAGGAAACAGCAATCAGCCCCAGCATTTT. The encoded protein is CASSGTGNSNQPQHF.

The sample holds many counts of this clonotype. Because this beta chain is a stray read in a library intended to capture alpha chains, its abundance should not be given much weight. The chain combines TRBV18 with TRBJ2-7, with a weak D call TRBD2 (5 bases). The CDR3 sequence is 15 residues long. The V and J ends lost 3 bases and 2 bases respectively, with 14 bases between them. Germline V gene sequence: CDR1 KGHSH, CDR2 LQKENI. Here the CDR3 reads CASSPGDVGTYEQYF. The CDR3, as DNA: TGTGCCAGCTCACCTGGGGATGTCGGGACCTACGAGCAGTACTTC.

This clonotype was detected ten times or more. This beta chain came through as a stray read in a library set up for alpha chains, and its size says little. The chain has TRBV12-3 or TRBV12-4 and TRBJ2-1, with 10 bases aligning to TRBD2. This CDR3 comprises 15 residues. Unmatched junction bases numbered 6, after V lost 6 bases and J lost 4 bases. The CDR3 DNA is TGTGCCAGCAGCCTTCTAGCGGGAGATTACAATGAGCAGTTCTTC. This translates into CASSLLAGDYNEQFF.

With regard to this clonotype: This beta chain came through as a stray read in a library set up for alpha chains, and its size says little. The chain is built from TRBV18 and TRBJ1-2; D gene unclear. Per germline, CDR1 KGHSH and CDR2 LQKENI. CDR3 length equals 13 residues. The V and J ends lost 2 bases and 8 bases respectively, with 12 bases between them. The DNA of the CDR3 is TGTGCCAGCTCACCAAATGAGGGCTTGGGCTACACCTTC. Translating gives CASSPNEGLGYTF.

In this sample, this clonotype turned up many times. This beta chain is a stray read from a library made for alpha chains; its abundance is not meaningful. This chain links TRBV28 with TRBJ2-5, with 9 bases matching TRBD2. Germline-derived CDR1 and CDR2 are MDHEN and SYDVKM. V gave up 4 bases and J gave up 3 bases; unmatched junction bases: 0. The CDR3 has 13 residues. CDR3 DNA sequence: TGTGCCAGCAGTTGGACTAGCGAAGAGACCCAGTACTTC. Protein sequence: CASSWTSEETQYF.

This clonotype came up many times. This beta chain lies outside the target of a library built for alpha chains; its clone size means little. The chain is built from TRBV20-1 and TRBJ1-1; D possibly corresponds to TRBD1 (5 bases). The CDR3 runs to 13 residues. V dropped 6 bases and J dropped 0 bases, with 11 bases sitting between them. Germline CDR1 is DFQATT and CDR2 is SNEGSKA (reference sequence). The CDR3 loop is CSAAEDMNTEAFF. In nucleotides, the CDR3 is TGCAGTGCCGCGGAGGACATGAACACTGAAGCTTTCTTT.

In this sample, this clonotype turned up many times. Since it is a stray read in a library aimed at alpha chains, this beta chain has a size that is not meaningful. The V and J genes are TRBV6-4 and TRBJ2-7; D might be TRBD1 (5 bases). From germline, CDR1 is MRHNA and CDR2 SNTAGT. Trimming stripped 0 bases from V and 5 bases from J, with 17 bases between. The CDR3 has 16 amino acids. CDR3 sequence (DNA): TGTGCCAGCAGTGACTCGAGTGCTCAGGGTAGGCACGAGCAGTACTTC. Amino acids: CASSDSSAQGRHEQYF.

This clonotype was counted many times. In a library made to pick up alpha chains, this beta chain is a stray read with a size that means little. Here the CDR3 DNA reads TGTGCCTGGAGTCATGGAGTTATGAACACTGAAGCTTTCTTT. Its translation: CAWSHGVMNTEAFF. J is TRBJ1-1 and V is TRBV30; D gene unclear. The V and J ends lost 2 bases and 0 bases respectively, with 10 bases between them. Germline V gene sequence: CDR1 GTSNPN, CDR2 SVGIG (reference sequence). The CDR3 runs to 14 residues.

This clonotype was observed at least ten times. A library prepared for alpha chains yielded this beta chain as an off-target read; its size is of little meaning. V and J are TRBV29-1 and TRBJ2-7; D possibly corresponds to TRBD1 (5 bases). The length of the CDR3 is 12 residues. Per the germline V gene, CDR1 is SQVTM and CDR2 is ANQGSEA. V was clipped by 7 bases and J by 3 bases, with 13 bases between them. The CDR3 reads CSAGSTVYEQYF. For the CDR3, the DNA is TGCAGCGCCGGCTCGACAGTCTACGAGCAGTACTTC.

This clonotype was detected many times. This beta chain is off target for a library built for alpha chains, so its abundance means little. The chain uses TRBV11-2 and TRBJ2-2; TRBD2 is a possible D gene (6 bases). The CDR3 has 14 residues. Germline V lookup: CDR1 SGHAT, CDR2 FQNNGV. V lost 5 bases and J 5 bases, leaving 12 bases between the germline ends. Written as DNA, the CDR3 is TGTGCCAGCAGCCTAAATCGGGGGACCGGGGAGCTGTTTTTT. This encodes CASSLNRGTGELFF.

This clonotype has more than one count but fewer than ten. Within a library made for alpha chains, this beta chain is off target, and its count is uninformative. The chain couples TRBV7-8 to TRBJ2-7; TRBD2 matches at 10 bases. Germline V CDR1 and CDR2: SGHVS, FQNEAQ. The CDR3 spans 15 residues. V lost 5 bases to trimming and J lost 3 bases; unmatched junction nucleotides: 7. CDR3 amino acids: CASSHPLAGDYEQYF. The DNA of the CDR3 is TGTGCCAGCAGCCACCCCCTAGCGGGAGACTACGAGCAGTACTTC.

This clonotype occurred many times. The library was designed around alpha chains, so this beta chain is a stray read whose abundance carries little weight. The CDR3 region has the DNA TGTGCCAGCTCACCCGCAGGGGGCGGAGGGGCCGAGCAGTACTTC. It encodes CASSPAGGGGAEQYF. The rearrangement joins TRBV18 to TRBJ2-7; the match to TRBD1 covers 8 bases. The V gene end was trimmed by 3 bases and the J gene end by 6 bases; junction bases not matched to a gene: 10. CDR3 length: 15 residues. Germline V gene sequence: CDR1 KGHSH, CDR2 LQKENI.

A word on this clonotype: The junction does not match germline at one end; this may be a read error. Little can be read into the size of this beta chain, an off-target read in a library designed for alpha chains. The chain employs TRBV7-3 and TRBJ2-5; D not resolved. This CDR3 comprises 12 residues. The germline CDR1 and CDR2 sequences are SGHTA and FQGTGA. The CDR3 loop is CAGSLNRETQYF. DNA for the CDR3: TGTGCCGGCAGCTTAAACCGAGAGACCCAGTACTTC.

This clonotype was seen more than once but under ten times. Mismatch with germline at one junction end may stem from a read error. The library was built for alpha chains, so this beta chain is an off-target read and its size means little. The CDR3 region is CASQGQQNTEAFF. The CDR3 region has the DNA TGTGCCAGCCAGGGGCAGCAGAACACGGAAGCTTTCTTT. This chain uses TRBV12-3 or TRBV12-4 with TRBJ1-1, with D perhaps matching TRBD1 (6 bases). This CDR3 has 13 residues.